This record concerns one T cell receptor beta chain sequence. The data originate from a study of blood T cell repertoires in COVID-19. Background on the study: Specimens from acute and convalescent COVID-19 originated in the United States, Italy and Spain. Sample material is recorded as cDNA or gDNA derived from T cells, B-cell-depleted T cells, or PBMCs.

Original data processing: Amplification of reference gene primers provided the estimated nucleated cell counts. Sequenced by immunoSEQ multiplex PCR; TCRdb stores in-frame clones only, minus some. The V and J calls and clone size were taken over from that table, and D and trimming were inferred from the DNA. The data contain roughly 250,000 clones, 82% of them seen just once; the ten biggest clones take up approximately 13%. The CDR3 spans 15 residues. The germline CDR1 and CDR2 sequences are MNHEY and SVGEGT. The trim removed 0 bases at V and 7 bases at J, leaving 5 bases unmatched. The sample was peripheral blood. This clonotype originated in a woman aged 55-69 years with active or convalescent COVID-19. This chain uses TRBV6-2 or TRBV6-3 with TRBJ1-5, with TRBD1 identical over 8 bases. CDR3 nucleotide sequence: TGTGCCAGCAGTTACTCCTCCGGACAGGGCCAGCCCCAGCATTTT. Translating it yields CASSYSSGQGQPQHF.